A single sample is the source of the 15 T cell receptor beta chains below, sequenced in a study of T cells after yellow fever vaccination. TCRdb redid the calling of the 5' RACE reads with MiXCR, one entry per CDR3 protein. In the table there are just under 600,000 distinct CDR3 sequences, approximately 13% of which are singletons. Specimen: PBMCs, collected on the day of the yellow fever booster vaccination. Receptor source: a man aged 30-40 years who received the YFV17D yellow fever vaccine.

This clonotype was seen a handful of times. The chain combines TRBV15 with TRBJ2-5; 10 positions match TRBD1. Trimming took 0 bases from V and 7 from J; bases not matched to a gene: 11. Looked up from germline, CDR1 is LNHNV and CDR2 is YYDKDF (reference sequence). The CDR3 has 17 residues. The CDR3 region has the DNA TGTGCCACCAGCAGAGATGGAGGGACAGGGGTTCTTGGGACCCAGTACTTC. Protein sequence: CATSRDGGTGVLGTQYF. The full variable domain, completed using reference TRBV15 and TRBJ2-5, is DAMVIQNPRYQVTQFGKPVTLSCSQTLNHNVMYWYQQKSSQAPKLLFHYYDKDFNNEADTPDNFQSRRPNTSFCFLDIRSPGLGDTAMYLCATSRDGGTGVLGTQYFGPGTRLLVL.

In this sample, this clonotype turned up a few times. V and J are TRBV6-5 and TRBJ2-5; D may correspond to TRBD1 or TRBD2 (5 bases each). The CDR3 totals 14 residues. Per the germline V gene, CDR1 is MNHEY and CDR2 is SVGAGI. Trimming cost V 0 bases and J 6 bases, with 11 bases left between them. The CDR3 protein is CASSYSGEFQTQYF. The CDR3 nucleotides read TGTGCCAGCAGTTACTCGGGGGAGTTTCAGACCCAGTACTTC.

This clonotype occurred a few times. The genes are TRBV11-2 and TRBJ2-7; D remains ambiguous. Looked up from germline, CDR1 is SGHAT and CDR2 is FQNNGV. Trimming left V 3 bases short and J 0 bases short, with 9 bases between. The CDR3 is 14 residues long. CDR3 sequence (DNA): TGTGCCAGCAGCTTCCGCAGAAACTCCTACGAGCAGTACTTC. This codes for CASSFRRNSYEQYF. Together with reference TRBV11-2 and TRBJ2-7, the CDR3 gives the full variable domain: EAGVAQSPRYKIIEKRQSVAFWCNPISGHATLYWYQQILGQGPKLLIQFQNNGVVDDSQLPKDRFSAERLKGVDSTLKIQPAKLEDSAVYLCASSFRRNSYEQYFGPGTRLTVT.

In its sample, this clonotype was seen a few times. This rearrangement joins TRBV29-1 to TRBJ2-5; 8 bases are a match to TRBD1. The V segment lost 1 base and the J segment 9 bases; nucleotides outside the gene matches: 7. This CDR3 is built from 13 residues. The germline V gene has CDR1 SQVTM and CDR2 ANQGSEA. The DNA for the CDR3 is TGCAGCGTTGAAGGGGACAGGAGGGGTTCCCAGTACTTC. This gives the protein CSVEGDRRGSQYF.

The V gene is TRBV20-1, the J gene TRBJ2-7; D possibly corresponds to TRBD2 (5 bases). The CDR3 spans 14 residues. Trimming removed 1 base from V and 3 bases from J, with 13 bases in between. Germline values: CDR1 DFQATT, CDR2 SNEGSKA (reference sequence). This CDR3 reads CSARAIGEGYEQYF. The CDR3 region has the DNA TGCAGTGCTAGAGCTATCGGAGAGGGCTACGAGCAGTACTTC.

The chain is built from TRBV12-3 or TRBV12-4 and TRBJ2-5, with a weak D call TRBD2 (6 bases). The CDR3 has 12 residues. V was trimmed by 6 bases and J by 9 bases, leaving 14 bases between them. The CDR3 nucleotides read TGTGCCAGCAGATCTACAGGAGGGGCCCAGTACTTC. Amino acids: CASRSTGGAQYF.

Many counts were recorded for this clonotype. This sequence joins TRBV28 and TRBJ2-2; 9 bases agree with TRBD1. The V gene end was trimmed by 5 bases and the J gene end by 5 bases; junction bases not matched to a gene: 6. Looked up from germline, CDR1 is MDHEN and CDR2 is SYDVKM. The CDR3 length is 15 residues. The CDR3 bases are TGTGCCAGCAGTGCCCCCGGGACAGGGACCGGGGAGCTGTTTTTT. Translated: CASSAPGTGTGELFF.

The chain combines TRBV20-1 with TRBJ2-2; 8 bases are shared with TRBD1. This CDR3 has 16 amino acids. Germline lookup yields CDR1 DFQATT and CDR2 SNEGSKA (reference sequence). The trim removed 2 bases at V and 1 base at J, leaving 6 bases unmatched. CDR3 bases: TGCAGTGCTAGAAATGGGACAGGTTGGAACACCGGGGAGCTGTTTTTT. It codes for CSARNGTGWNTGELFF.

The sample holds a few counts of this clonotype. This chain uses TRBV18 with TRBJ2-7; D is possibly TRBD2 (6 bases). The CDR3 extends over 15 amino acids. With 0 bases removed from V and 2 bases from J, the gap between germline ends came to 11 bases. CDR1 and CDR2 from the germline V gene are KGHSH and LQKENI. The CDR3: CASSPPGLNTYEQYF. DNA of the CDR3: TGTGCCAGCTCACCACCCGGACTAAATACCTACGAGCAGTACTTC.

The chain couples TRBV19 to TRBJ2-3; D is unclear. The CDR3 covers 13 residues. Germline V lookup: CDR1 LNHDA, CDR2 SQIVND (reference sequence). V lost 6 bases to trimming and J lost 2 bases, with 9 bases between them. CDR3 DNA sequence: TGTGCCAGTAGGGGCCGGGCCACAGATACGCAGTATTTT. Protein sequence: CASRGRATDTQYF.

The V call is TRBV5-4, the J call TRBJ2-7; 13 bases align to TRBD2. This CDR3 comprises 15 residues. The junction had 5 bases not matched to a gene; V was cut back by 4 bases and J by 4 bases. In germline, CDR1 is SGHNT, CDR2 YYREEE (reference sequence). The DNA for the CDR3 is TGTGCCAGCAGCCCGGGACTAGCGGGATTGTACGAGCAGTACTTC. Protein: CASSPGLAGLYEQYF.

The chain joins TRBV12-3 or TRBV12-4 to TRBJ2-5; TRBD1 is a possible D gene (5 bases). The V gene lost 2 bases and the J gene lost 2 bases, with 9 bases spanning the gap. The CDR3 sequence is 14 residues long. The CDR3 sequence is CASSLLPGQETQYF. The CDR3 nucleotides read TGTGCCAGCAGTTTATTACCAGGGCAAGAGACCCAGTACTTC.

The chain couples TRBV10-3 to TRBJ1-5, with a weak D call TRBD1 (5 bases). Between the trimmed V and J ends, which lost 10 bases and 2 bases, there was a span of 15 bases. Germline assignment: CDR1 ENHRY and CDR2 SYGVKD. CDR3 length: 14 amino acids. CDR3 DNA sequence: TGTGCCACCAGACTGGACATGGGCAATCAGCCCCAGCATTTT. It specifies CATRLDMGNQPQHF.

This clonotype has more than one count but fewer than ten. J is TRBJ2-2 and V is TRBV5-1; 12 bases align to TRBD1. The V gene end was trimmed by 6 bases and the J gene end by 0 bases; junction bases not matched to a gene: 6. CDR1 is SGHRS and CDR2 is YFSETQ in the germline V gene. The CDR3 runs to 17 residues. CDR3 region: CASTGTGGASNTGELFF. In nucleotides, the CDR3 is TGCGCCAGCACCGGGACAGGGGGCGCTTCGAACACCGGGGAGCTGTTTTTT.

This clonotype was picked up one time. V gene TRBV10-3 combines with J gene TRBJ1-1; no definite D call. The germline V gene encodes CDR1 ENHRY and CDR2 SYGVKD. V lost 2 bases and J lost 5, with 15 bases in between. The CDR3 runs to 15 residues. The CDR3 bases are TGTGCCATCAGTGAGAGGGAAATCGGGGAGACTGAAGCTTTCTTT. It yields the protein CAISEREIGETEAFF.